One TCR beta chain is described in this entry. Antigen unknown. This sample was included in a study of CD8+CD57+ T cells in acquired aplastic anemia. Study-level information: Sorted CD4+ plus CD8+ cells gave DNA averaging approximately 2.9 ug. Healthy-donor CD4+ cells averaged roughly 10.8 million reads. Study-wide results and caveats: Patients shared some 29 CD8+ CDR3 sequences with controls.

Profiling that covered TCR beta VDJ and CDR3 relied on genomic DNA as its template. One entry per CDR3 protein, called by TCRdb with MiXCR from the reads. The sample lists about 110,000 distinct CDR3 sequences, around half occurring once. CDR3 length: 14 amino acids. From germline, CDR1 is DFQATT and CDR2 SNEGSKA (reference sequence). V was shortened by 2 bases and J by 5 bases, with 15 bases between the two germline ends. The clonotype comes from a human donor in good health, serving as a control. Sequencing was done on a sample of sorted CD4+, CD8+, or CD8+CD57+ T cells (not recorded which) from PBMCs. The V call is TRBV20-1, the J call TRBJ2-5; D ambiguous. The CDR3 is CSARLAVSFETQYF. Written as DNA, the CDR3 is TGCAGTGCTAGATTAGCAGTTAGTTTTGAGACCCAGTACTTC.